A selection of T cell receptor beta chains follows, all from one sample in a study of blood T cell repertoires in COVID-19. Method: immunoSEQ multiplex PCR; TCRdb's copy keeps in-frame clones and lacks some. Of about 200,000 clones in the sample, more than 75% were seen once. Sequencing was carried out using peripheral blood. Receptors were obtained from an elderly woman with acute or convalescent COVID-19. Each CDR3 is given with its conserved first and last residue. The D gene is left open where the match is weak. Size is stated for part of the rows, as once, few or many counts, or as a class when the clone is expanded.

V: TRBV24-1
D: TRBD1
J: TRBJ1-5
size: .
DNA: TGTGCCACCAGTGACCCCGGACAGGGGGCAAGTCAGCCCCAGCATTTT
CDR3: CATSDPGQGASQPQHF

V: TRBV4-3
D: .
J: TRBJ1-3
size: .
DNA: TGCGCCAGCAGCCAAAACAGGGTCTTCTCTGGAAACACCATATATTTT
CDR3: CASSQNRVFSGNTIYF

V: TRBV2
D: .
J: TRBJ1-2
size: .
DNA: TGTGCCAGCAGTGAGAGGGGACTCTATGGCTACACCTTC
CDR3: CASSERGLYGYTF

V: TRBV7-2
D: .
J: TRBJ1-2
size: .
DNA: TGTGCCAGCAGCTTGAGCTCAGGGGAAGGAGGCTATGGCTACACCTTC
CDR3: CASSLSSGEGGYGYTF

V: TRBV30
D: TRBD1
J: TRBJ2-1
size: .
DNA: TGTGCCTGGAGCATCGCGCCGGGGACAGGGCAGTTCTTC
CDR3: CAWSIAPGTGQFF

V: TRBV5-1
D: .
J: TRBJ2-2
size: .
DNA: TGCGCCAGCAGCACGGGACTTTACACCGGGGAGCTGTTTTTT
CDR3: CASSTGLYTGELFF

V: TRBV4-3
D: TRBD1
J: TRBJ1-2
size: .
DNA: TGCGCCAGCAGCCCGGGACAGGGGGAGTATGGCTACACCTTC
CDR3: CASSPGQGEYGYTF

V: TRBV5-1
D: .
J: TRBJ1-1
size: few
DNA: TGCGCCAGCAGCTTGGCCGCGGGTAACACTGAAGCTTTCTTT
CDR3: CASSLAAGNTEAFF

V: TRBV4-2
D: TRBD2
J: TRBJ2-7
size: .
DNA: TGTGCCAGCAGCCAGGAGGGGACTATTTTCCCCTACGAGCAGTACTTC
CDR3: CASSQEGTIFPYEQYF

V: TRBV7-9
D: .
J: TRBJ1-1
size: .
DNA: TGTGCCAGCAGCTTACCCACTAAGACTGGAGCTTTCTTT
CDR3: CASSLPTKTGAFF

V: TRBV7-9
D: TRBD1
J: TRBJ2-2
size: .
DNA: TGTGCCAGCAGCTCGGGACAGGGTGACACCGGGGAGCTGTTTTTT
CDR3: CASSSGQGDTGELFF

V: TRBV7-8
D: .
J: TRBJ1-5
size: once
DNA: TGTGCCAGCAGCTTCGAGGGTGGCAATCAGCCCCAGCATTTT
CDR3: CASSFEGGNQPQHF

V: TRBV19
D: .
J: TRBJ2-2
size: few
DNA: TGTGCCAGTAGTATCATCCAGATCCCAACCCGTCCCGGGGAGCTGTTTTTT
CDR3: CASSIIQIPTRPGELFF

V: TRBV5-4
D: TRBD1
J: TRBJ1-1
size: .
DNA: TGTGCCAGCAGCTTGGGGCCGGGACAGGGGGTCGGGGGAGCAGCTTTCTTT
CDR3: CASSLGPGQGVGGAAFF

V: TRBV7-2
D: .
J: TRBJ2-3
size: .
DNA: TGTGCCAGCAGCTCGTGGGCCTCAAGTGCAGATACGCAGTATTTT
CDR3: CASSSWASSADTQYF

V: TRBV7-2
D: .
J: TRBJ1-4
size: .
DNA: TGTGCCAGCGCTCAGGGAACTAATGAAAAACTGTTTTTT
CDR3: CASAQGTNEKLFF

V: TRBV18
D: TRBD1
J: TRBJ1-1
size: .
DNA: TGTGCCAGCTCACCATCGGGACAGTGGACCACTGAAGCTTTCTTT
CDR3: CASSPSGQWTTEAFF

V: TRBV5-6
D: .
J: TRBJ1-1
size: .
DNA: TGTGCCAGCAGCTTGGACAGGCTTTCTCCGGAAGCTTTCTTT
CDR3: CASSLDRLSPEAFF

V: TRBV28
D: .
J: TRBJ1-3
size: .
DNA: TGTGCCAGCAGTCACCCTCCGGGGTCTGGAAACACCATATATTTT
CDR3: CASSHPPGSGNTIYF

V: TRBV5-4
D: TRBD1
J: TRBJ2-5
size: .
DNA: TGTGCCAGCAGCAAACCAGGGGGTCAAGAGACCCAGTACTTC
CDR3: CASSKPGGQETQYF

V: TRBV4-2
D: .
J: TRBJ1-2
size: few
DNA: TGTGCCAGCAGCCAAGACAGTACGGCCCCGGGTGGCTACACCTTC
CDR3: CASSQDSTAPGGYTF

V: TRBV7-9
D: .
J: TRBJ1-5
size: .
DNA: TGTGCCAGCAGCCCCGGGACAAGGCCCCAGCATTTT
CDR3: CASSPGTRPQHF

V: TRBV11-2
D: TRBD2
J: TRBJ2-1
size: few
DNA: TGTGCCAGCAGCTTAGATAGCGGGATAAAGCGCCGCGAGCAGTTCTTC
CDR3: CASSLDSGIKRREQFF

V: TRBV6-5
D: .
J: TRBJ2-3
size: .
DNA: TGTGCCAGCAGTTACACACAGGGTAGGGCAGATACGCAGTATTTT
CDR3: CASSYTQGRADTQYF

V: TRBV7-9
D: TRBD2
J: TRBJ2-1
size: .
DNA: TGTGCCAGCAGCTTAGGCGCCGGGACTAGTGCAGGTTCGAATGAGCAGTTCTTC
CDR3: CASSLGAGTSAGSNEQFF

V: TRBV7-3
D: TRBD2
J: TRBJ2-7
size: .
DNA: TGTGCCAGCAGTACGGGGGGCTCCTACGAGCAGTACTTC
CDR3: CASSTGGSYEQYF

V: TRBV29-1
D: .
J: TRBJ2-1
size: once
DNA: TGCAGCGTTGAGGGGCAGATAAACAATGAGCAGTTCTTC
CDR3: CSVEGQINNEQFF

V: TRBV6-2/TRBV6-3
D: TRBD2
J: TRBJ2-1
size: .
DNA: TGTGCCAGCAGTGGGACTAGCGGAGGTAGTGAGCAGTTCTTC
CDR3: CASSGTSGGSEQFF

V: TRBV28
D: .
J: TRBJ1-6
size: .
DNA: TGTGCCAGCAGAGACATCTATAATTCACCCCTCCACTTT
CDR3: CASRDIYNSPLHF

V: TRBV7-8
D: TRBD2
J: TRBJ2-5
size: .
DNA: TGTGCCAGCAGCTTTAGCGGACTAGCGGGAGGTGGTAAGACCCAGTACTTC
CDR3: CASSFSGLAGGGKTQYF

V: TRBV3-1/TRBV3-2
D: TRBD2
J: TRBJ2-2
size: .
DNA: TGTGCCAGCAGCCAAGATCCCAGTCGCACTAGCGGGAGTACCGGCACCGGGGAGCTGTTTTTT
CDR3: CASSQDPSRTSGSTGTGELFF

V: TRBV28
D: .
J: TRBJ2-7
size: .
DNA: TGTGCCAGCAGTCTCCACGGACAGAGCTACGAGCAGTACTTC
CDR3: CASSLHGQSYEQYF

V: TRBV2
D: TRBD1
J: TRBJ1-5
size: .
DNA: TGTGCCAGCAGTGCGGGACAGGGCGGTAATCAGCCCCAGCATTTT
CDR3: CASSAGQGGNQPQHF

V: TRBV7-9
D: TRBD2
J: TRBJ2-3
size: .
DNA: TGTGCCAGCAGCCGACTAGCGGAACGCACAGATACGCAGTATTTT
CDR3: CASSRLAERTDTQYF

V: TRBV12-3/TRBV12-4
D: .
J: TRBJ1-2
size: .
DNA: TGTGCCAGCAGTTTAGGCAGGGGCTATGGCTACACCTTC
CDR3: CASSLGRGYGYTF

V: TRBV7-2
D: .
J: TRBJ2-3
size: .
DNA: TGTGCCAGCAGCTTAGGCCGAGGTCTAGCCGGCGATACGCAGTATTTT
CDR3: CASSLGRGLAGDTQYF

V: TRBV10-3
D: TRBD2
J: TRBJ2-3
size: .
DNA: TGTGCCATCGGACTAGCGACAGATACGCAGTATTTT
CDR3: CAIGLATDTQYF

V: TRBV7-9
D: TRBD1
J: TRBJ2-7
size: .
DNA: TGTGCCAGCAGCTCCCTGGGGACAGAGTCCTACGAGCAGTACTTC
CDR3: CASSSLGTESYEQYF

V: TRBV5-1
D: TRBD1
J: TRBJ2-7
size: .
DNA: TGCGCCAGCAGCTTATCAGGGGGCGGGTACGAGCAGTACTTC
CDR3: CASSLSGGGYEQYF

V: TRBV27
D: .
J: TRBJ1-2
size: once
DNA: TGTGCCAGTAGATTATCGGGAGGGGGCTACACCTTC
CDR3: CASRLSGGGYTF

V: TRBV27
D: TRBD2
J: TRBJ2-3
size: few
DNA: TGTGCCAGCAGTACTCTGTTGGCGGGGGGCACAGATACGCAGTATTTT
CDR3: CASSTLLAGGTDTQYF

V: TRBV29-1
D: TRBD1
J: TRBJ2-7
size: .
DNA: TGCAGCGTTGTCATTCTGGGACAGGGCCCCTACGAGCAGTACTTC
CDR3: CSVVILGQGPYEQYF

V: TRBV11-3
D: TRBD1
J: TRBJ2-5
size: .
DNA: TGTGCCAGCACCAAGACAGGGAAAGAGACCCAGTACTTC
CDR3: CASTKTGKETQYF

V: TRBV19
D: TRBD1
J: TRBJ1-5
size: .
DNA: TGTGCCAGTACCCCGGGACAGAGCAATCAGCCCCAGCATTTT
CDR3: CASTPGQSNQPQHF

V: TRBV4-3
D: .
J: TRBJ2-7
size: .
DNA: TGCGCCAGCAGCCAAGACTTGGTTGACCTTAGACCCGGGGAGCAGTACTTC
CDR3: CASSQDLVDLRPGEQYF

V: TRBV6-2/TRBV6-3
D: .
J: TRBJ2-1
size: once
DNA: TGTGCCAGCAGTTACGAGCGGTACTCCTACAATGAGCAGTTCTTC
CDR3: CASSYERYSYNEQFF

V: TRBV7-8
D: .
J: TRBJ2-1
size: .
DNA: TGTGCCAGCAGCTTAGTTACCGGAAGCGATGAGCAGTTCTTC
CDR3: CASSLVTGSDEQFF

V: TRBV19
D: TRBD1
J: TRBJ1-1
size: .
DNA: TGTGCCAGTATCCGGACAGGGGGCGGTTCTGAAGCTTTCTTT
CDR3: CASIRTGGGSEAFF

V: TRBV27
D: .
J: TRBJ2-5
size: .
DNA: TGTGCCAGCAGTTTAAGGGTGGGAGTCGGTGAGACCCAGTACTTC
CDR3: CASSLRVGVGETQYF

V: TRBV19
D: .
J: TRBJ1-2
size: .
DNA: TGTGCCAGTAGTAAGTGGCCGTCTTCCTATGGCTACACCTTC
CDR3: CASSKWPSSYGYTF

V: TRBV6-2/TRBV6-3
D: .
J: TRBJ2-3
size: .
DNA: TGTGCCAGCAGTTACTCAGGCGGAGATACGCAGTATTTT
CDR3: CASSYSGGDTQYF

V: TRBV3-1/TRBV3-2
D: TRBD2
J: TRBJ2-3
size: .
DNA: TGTGCCAGCAGCCCCCCGGGACTAGCGGGAGGTTCGGATACGCAGTATTTT
CDR3: CASSPPGLAGGSDTQYF

V: TRBV30
D: .
J: TRBJ1-1
size: .
DNA: TGTGCCTGGAGTGAGGTGGCAGCCGGGGGAGCTTTCTTT
CDR3: CAWSEVAAGGAFF

V: TRBV5-4
D: TRBD2
J: TRBJ2-3
size: .
DNA: TGTGCCAGCAGTCCCGGGGGAGGGAAGGATACGCAGTATTTT
CDR3: CASSPGGGKDTQYF

V: TRBV5-6
D: TRBD1
J: TRBJ1-5
size: .
DNA: TGTGCCAGCAGCTTGACAGGGGGCAATCAGCCCCAGCATTTT
CDR3: CASSLTGGNQPQHF

V: TRBV5-1
D: .
J: TRBJ2-1
size: .
DNA: TGCGCCAGCAGCTTGGTCTCGGATTCTCGGGGCAATGAGCAGTTCTTC
CDR3: CASSLVSDSRGNEQFF

V: TRBV6-2/TRBV6-3
D: TRBD2
J: TRBJ2-3
size: .
DNA: TGTGCCAGCAGTTACTCGAAGGGTAGCGGGAGTCAGAGCACAGATACGCAGTATTTT
CDR3: CASSYSKGSGSQSTDTQYF

V: TRBV10-1
D: .
J: TRBJ2-2
size: .
DNA: TGCGCCAGCAGTGGAGCATTGGACACTAACACCGGGGAGCTGTTTTTT
CDR3: CASSGALDTNTGELFF

V: TRBV28
D: TRBD2
J: TRBJ2-7
size: .
DNA: TGTGCCAGCAGTTTACAGGCGGGAGTCTGGGAGCAGTACTTC
CDR3: CASSLQAGVWEQYF

V: TRBV6-5
D: .
J: TRBJ2-2
size: .
DNA: TGTGCCAGCAGCGCTCTAGCATCAACCGGGGAGCTGTTTTTT
CDR3: CASSALASTGELFF